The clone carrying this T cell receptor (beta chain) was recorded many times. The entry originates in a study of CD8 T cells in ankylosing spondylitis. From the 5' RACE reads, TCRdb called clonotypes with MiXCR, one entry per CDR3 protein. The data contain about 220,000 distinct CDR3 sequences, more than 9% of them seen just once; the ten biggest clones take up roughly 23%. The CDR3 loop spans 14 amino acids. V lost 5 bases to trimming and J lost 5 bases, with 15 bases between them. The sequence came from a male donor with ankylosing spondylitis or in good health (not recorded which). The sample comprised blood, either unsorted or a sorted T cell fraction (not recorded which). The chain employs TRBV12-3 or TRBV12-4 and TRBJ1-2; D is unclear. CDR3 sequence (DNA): TGTGCCAGCAGTCCACAATCCCCCCTTTATGGCTACACCTTC. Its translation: CASSPQSPLYGYTF.